Listed below are T cell receptor beta chains from one sample, sequenced in a study of T cell responses to AZD1222 COVID-19 vaccine. Only in-frame clones appear in the TCRdb table, and some are missing; sequencing was by immunoSEQ multiplex PCR. This table has some 150,000 clones, more than 75% appearing once. Sequences were derived from peripheral blood, sampled on day 0 of MenACWY control vaccination. All receptors derive from an adult in good health. Each CDR3 is given without its conserved first and last residue. Each record gives: J gene, V gene, CDR3 protein.

J: TRBJ1-6
V: TRBV5-5
CDR3: ASSLGTGSPLH

J: TRBJ1-5
V: TRBV7-6
CDR3: ASSLAAGSNQPQH

J: TRBJ1-6
V: TRBV28
CDR3: ASRPPQGNSPLH

J: TRBJ1-3
V: TRBV7-2
CDR3: ASSLVPDRVQFWDTIY

J: TRBJ1-2
V: TRBV9
CDR3: ASSSKDRAGYT

J: TRBJ2-5
V: TRBV7-8
CDR3: ASSPTRETQY

J: TRBJ1-5
V: TRBV13
CDR3: ASSLGLYSNQPQH

J: TRBJ2-5
V: TRBV7-2
CDR3: ASSSGGLQETQY

J: TRBJ1-1
V: TRBV18
CDR3: ASSPRLARGQKNTEAF

J: TRBJ1-6
V: TRBV30
CDR3: AWSDRTGYSPLH

J: TRBJ2-3
V: TRBV4-1
CDR3: ASSQGLAPGTDTQY

J: TRBJ2-3
V: TRBV5-1
CDR3: ASSLGLAGTDTQY

J: TRBJ2-3
V: TRBV24-1
CDR3: ATSDPTGAPMDTQY

J: TRBJ2-2
V: TRBV7-9
CDR3: ASNTGTGATGELF

J: TRBJ2-5
V: TRBV30
CDR3: AWSVMGETQY

J: TRBJ1-5
V: TRBV30
CDR3: AWSDLGHQNQPQH

J: TRBJ1-6
V: TRBV12-3/TRBV12-4
CDR3: ASSRQGSSPLH

J: TRBJ2-1
V: TRBV18
CDR3: ASSPRQQLQTEQF

J: TRBJ2-1
V: TRBV3-1/TRBV3-2
CDR3: ASSRRGLYNEQF

J: TRBJ1-1
V: TRBV7-3
CDR3: ASSSQPNRLNTEAF

J: TRBJ1-2
V: TRBV6-5
CDR3: ASQVGGGSSGGYT

J: TRBJ1-1
V: TRBV28
CDR3: ASSYLNTEAF

J: TRBJ1-3
V: TRBV6-5
CDR3: ASSIGTGIGNTIY

J: TRBJ1-1
V: TRBV6-5
CDR3: ASLGGRGGTEAF

J: TRBJ1-6
V: TRBV28
CDR3: ASSFPTALH

J: TRBJ2-1
V: TRBV6-1
CDR3: ASSERGGDYNEQF

J: TRBJ1-5
V: TRBV6-2/TRBV6-3
CDR3: ASSPATGGSNQPQH

J: TRBJ2-2
V: TRBV7-2
CDR3: ASSLSRGPNTGELF

J: TRBJ1-2
V: TRBV6-6
CDR3: ASSYSGQGANYGYT

J: TRBJ2-5
V: TRBV11-3
CDR3: ASSSRTGGAGETQY

J: TRBJ1-1
V: TRBV5-4
CDR3: ASSLEAGGGEAF

J: TRBJ1-4
V: TRBV18
CDR3: ASSPTGRNEKLF

J: TRBJ1-5
V: TRBV6-2/TRBV6-3
CDR3: ASSRSSYNQPQH

J: TRBJ1-4
V: TRBV25-1
CDR3: ASSRDSKLF

J: TRBJ2-5
V: TRBV7-3
CDR3: ASSLGADYQETQY

J: TRBJ1-1
V: TRBV12-3/TRBV12-4
CDR3: ASREQEYTEAF

J: TRBJ1-3
V: TRBV19
CDR3: ASQGFRGRSGNTIY

J: TRBJ1-2
V: TRBV4-1
CDR3: ASSQVGQGNNYGYT

J: TRBJ2-1
V: TRBV6-4
CDR3: ASSNTSGGYNEQF

J: TRBJ1-2
V: TRBV6-5
CDR3: ASSTGAYGYT

J: TRBJ2-5
V: TRBV5-1
CDR3: ASSPRARGRETQY

J: TRBJ1-3
V: TRBV25-1
CDR3: ASTGGNTIY

J: TRBJ2-1
V: TRBV3-1/TRBV3-2
CDR3: ASSRRYNEQF

J: TRBJ2-5
V: TRBV6-1
CDR3: ASSEGPRGEWDPRGTQY

J: TRBJ2-5
V: TRBV30
CDR3: AWRGGLAAQETQY

J: TRBJ2-3
V: TRBV12-3/TRBV12-4
CDR3: ASSFGVGDTQY

J: TRBJ1-5
V: TRBV2
CDR3: ASSDLQGASNQPQH

J: TRBJ1-2
V: TRBV6-5
CDR3: ASSPMDENYGYT

J: TRBJ1-1
V: TRBV28
CDR3: ASSWDGGDTEAF

J: TRBJ2-3
V: TRBV11-2
CDR3: ASSQSRGLTDTQY

J: TRBJ2-1
V: TRBV4-1
CDR3: ASSWGQGYNEQF

J: TRBJ2-3
V: TRBV9
CDR3: ASSPSRGRTDTQY

J: TRBJ2-2
V: TRBV10-2
CDR3: ASRLRWDTGELF